This T cell receptor beta chain was observed in a study of blood T cell repertoires in COVID-19. Study overall: COVID-19 samples collected from the United States, Italy and Spain covered acute and convalescent phases. Nucleic acid was either cDNA or gDNA, and it came from T cells, B-cell-depleted T cells, or PBMCs.

Methods used by the authors: By means of reference gene primer amplification, nucleated cell counts were estimated. This table comes from immunoSEQ multiplex PCR, and its TCRdb copy is limited to in-frame clones, with some not included. The V and J calls and the clone size are those of that table, but D and trimming were determined from the DNA. Of 280,000 or so clones listed, around 89% are singletons. Germline assignment: CDR1 SGHRS and CDR2 YFSETQ. V lost 5 bases, J lost 0 bases, and 3 bases stayed unmatched. The CDR3 runs to 14 residues. The chain joins TRBV5-1 to TRBJ2-3; 7 positions agree with TRBD2. The sample was peripheral blood. This clonotype was obtained from a woman between 25 and 40 years old who had recovered from COVID-19. CDR3 in DNA: TGCGCCAGCAGGTCGGGGGGAAGCACAGATACGCAGTATTTT. Translating it yields CASRSGGSTDTQYF. Full variable domain (outside the CDR3, taken from reference TRBV5-1 and TRBJ2-3): KAGVTQTPRYLIKTRGQQVTLSCSPISGHRSVSWYQQTPGQGLQFLFEYFSETQRNKGNFPGRFSGRQFSNSRSEMNVSTLELGDSALYLCASRSGGSTDTQYFGPGTRLTVL.